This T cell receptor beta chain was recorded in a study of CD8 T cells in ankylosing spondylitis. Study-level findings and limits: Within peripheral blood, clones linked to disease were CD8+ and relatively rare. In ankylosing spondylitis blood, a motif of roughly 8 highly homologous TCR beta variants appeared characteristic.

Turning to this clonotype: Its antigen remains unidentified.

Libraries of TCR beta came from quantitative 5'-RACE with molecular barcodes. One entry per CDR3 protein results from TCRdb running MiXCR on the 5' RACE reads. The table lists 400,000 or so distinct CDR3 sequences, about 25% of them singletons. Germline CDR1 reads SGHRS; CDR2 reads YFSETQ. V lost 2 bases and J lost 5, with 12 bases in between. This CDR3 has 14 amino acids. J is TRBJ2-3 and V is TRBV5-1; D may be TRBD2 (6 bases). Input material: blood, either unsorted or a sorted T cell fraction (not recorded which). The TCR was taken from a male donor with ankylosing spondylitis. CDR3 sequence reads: CASSLNMGGDTQYF. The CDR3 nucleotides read TGCGCCAGCAGCTTAAATATGGGGGGAGATACGCAGTATTTT.